Shown below are 22 T cell receptor beta chains from a single sample sequenced in a study of T-cell memory formation after mild COVID-19. TCRdb ran MiXCR on the 5' RACE reads and lists one entry per CDR3 protein. The sample has around 250,000 distinct CDR3 sequences, 7.5% to 10% seen once. The sequencing input was PBMCs or a T cell subset sorted from them (not recorded which). The receptors derive from a man aged 18 to 35 who had mild COVID-19 (a few samples of this study predate the infection). Cell type and time point are not known.

This clonotype was found many times. The chain links TRBV12-3 or TRBV12-4 to TRBJ2-5; the D is unclear. Trimming pared 3 bases from V and 3 bases from J, leaving 8 bases between. There are 13 residues in the CDR3. The CDR3 loop reads CASSFHGEETQYF. Written as DNA, the CDR3 is TGTGCCAGCAGTTTTCATGGGGAAGAGACCCAGTACTTC.

This clonotype was recorded a few times. The CDR3 sequence: CATSRGFNRRNTEAFF. CDR3 sequence (DNA): TGTGCCACCAGCAGAGGGTTTAACAGGAGGAACACTGAAGCTTTCTTT. The J gene is TRBJ1-1, the V gene TRBV15; tentative D call: TRBD1 (5 bases). Germline assignment: CDR1 LNHNV and CDR2 YYDKDF (reference sequence). This CDR3 region has 16 residues. V lost 1 base to trimming and J lost 1 base, with 13 bases between them.

This CDR3 is CASSALTHTGGEDTGANVLTF. The CDR3 bases are TGTGCCAGCAGCGCTCTGACCCACACTGGGGGAGAGGACACTGGGGCCAACGTCCTGACTTTC. V usage is TRBV7-9 and J usage is TRBJ2-6, with D possibly being TRBD1 or TRBD2 (5 bases each). V was trimmed by 5 bases and J by 2 bases, leaving 28 bases between them. CDR1 is SEHNR, CDR2 FQNEAQ, per germline (reference sequence). The CDR3 loop spans 21 amino acids.

This chain connects TRBV5-1 to TRBJ2-1; D might be TRBD1 (6 bases). Germline values: CDR1 SGHRS, CDR2 YFSETQ. Deletions cut 4 bases from V and 7 bases from J, with 15 bases between. The CDR3 length is 14 residues. In DNA form, the CDR3 reads TGCGCCAGCAGCAAGGACAGCCCCCGGAATGAGCAGTTCTTC. Translating it yields CASSKDSPRNEQFF. Full variable domain (outside the CDR3, taken from reference TRBV5-1 and TRBJ2-1): KAGVTQTPRYLIKTRGQQVTLSCSPISGHRSVSWYQQTPGQGLQFLFEYFSETQRNKGNFPGRFSGRQFSNSRSEMNVSTLELGDSALYLCASSKDSPRNEQFFGPGTRLTVL.

The rearrangement joins TRBV6-5 to TRBJ2-7; TRBD1 is a possible D gene (6 bases). Trimming pared 0 bases from V and 6 bases from J, leaving 12 bases between. The CDR3 has 14 residues. CDR1 is MNHEY and CDR2 is SVGAGI in the germline V gene. The CDR3 nucleotides read TGTGCCAGCAGTTACTCCTCCCCAGGGGCCGAGCAGTACTTC. Its protein is CASSYSSPGAEQYF.

Only a few counts were recorded for this clonotype. This sequence joins TRBV11-3 and TRBJ1-1; D remains unclear. Germline V gives CDR1 SGHNT, CDR2 YENEEA. The CDR3 is 12 residues long. The V and J ends lost 6 bases and 5 bases respectively, with 10 bases between them. The chain's CDR3 is CASSWRGTEAFF. CDR3 nucleotide sequence: TGTGCCAGCAGTTGGCGAGGGACTGAAGCTTTCTTT.

This clonotype has only a few counts. This chain uses TRBV20-1 with TRBJ2-3, with 8 bases lining up with TRBD2. The CDR3 consists of 13 residues. The V gene's germline CDR1 is DFQATT and CDR2 SNEGSKA (reference sequence). V shed 4 bases, J shed 2 bases, and the junction held 2 bases outside the gene matches. The chain's CDR3 is CSAISGVTDTQYF. CDR3 coding DNA: TGCAGTGCTATTAGCGGGGTCACAGATACGCAGTATTTT.

The V call is TRBV12-3 or TRBV12-4, the J call TRBJ2-2, with a tentative D call TRBD2 (6 bases). This CDR3 has 19 residues. Trimming removed 7 bases at V and 5 bases at J, with 29 bases between. The CDR3 nucleotides are TGTGCCAGCACCCAACCAAGCCCCACGGGGGTGTCGTGGACCGGGGAGCTGTTTTTT. Translation: CASTQPSPTGVSWTGELFF.

The chain combines TRBV20-1 with TRBJ1-5; D remains ambiguous. The CDR3 runs to 15 residues. CDR1 and CDR2 from the germline V gene are DFQATT and SNEGSKA (reference sequence). With 5 bases removed from V and 1 base from J, the gap between germline ends came to 15 bases. CDR3 loop: CSARTRVISNQPQHF. CDR3 nucleotides: TGCAGTGCTCGAACGCGGGTAATCAGCAATCAGCCCCAGCATTTT.

The gene calls are TRBV14 and TRBJ2-1, with a weak D call TRBD1 (5 bases). This CDR3 has 15 residues. Germline CDR1 and CDR2: SGHDN and FVKESK. Trimming removed 4 bases from V and 0 bases from J, with 10 bases in between. The CDR3 region has the DNA TGTGCCAGCAGCCCGACAGTTAGCTCCTACAATGAGCAGTTCTTC. Amino acids: CASSPTVSSYNEQFF.

There are a few counts of this clonotype. The chain has TRBV7-2 and TRBJ2-1; the match to TRBD2 covers 7 bases. The germline gives CDR1 SGHTA, CDR2 FQGNSA. The CDR3 consists of 14 residues. The V gene end was trimmed by 4 bases and the J gene end by 4 bases; junction bases not matched to a gene: 4. CDR3 coding DNA: TGTGCCAGCAGCTGGATAGCGGGTTACAATGAGCAGTTCTTC. This translates into CASSWIAGYNEQFF.

This clonotype has a handful of counts. V gene TRBV6-8 combines with J gene TRBJ2-3, with 7 bases identical to TRBD2. The CDR3 is made up of 17 amino acids. J gave up 4 bases and V 2 bases, and 12 bases lay outside the gene matches. CDR1 MNHGY and CDR2 SAAAGT come from the germline V gene. The CDR3 region is CASSYTMSGDPPDTQYF. In nucleotides, the CDR3 is TGTGCCAGCAGTTACACTATGAGCGGGGACCCCCCAGATACGCAGTATTTT.

This clonotype was picked up a small number of times. The J gene is TRBJ1-1, the V gene TRBV4-3; D unclear. V was shortened by 0 bases and J by 3 bases, with 8 bases between the two germline ends. There are 14 residues in the CDR3. Looked up from germline, CDR1 is LGHNA and CDR2 is YSLEER. This CDR3 is CASSQEISDTEAFF. The CDR3 DNA follows: TGCGCCAGCAGCCAAGAGATATCGGACACTGAAGCTTTCTTT.

This clonotype was recorded a few times. CDR3 sequence (DNA): TGCAGTGCTAGGAGGAGCGGGACCACAGATACGCAGTATTTT. It specifies CSARRSGTTDTQYF. The chain combines TRBV20-1 with TRBJ2-3, with 7 positions matching TRBD2. V lost 3 bases, J lost 2 bases, and 5 bases stayed unmatched. Germline V gives CDR1 DFQATT, CDR2 SNEGSKA (reference sequence). This CDR3 is 14 amino acids long.

J is TRBJ2-2 and V is TRBV7-2, with TRBD2 matching 11 bases. V gave up 5 bases and J gave up 7 bases; unmatched junction bases: 15. The CDR3 is made up of 18 amino acids. Per germline, CDR1 SGHTA and CDR2 FQGNSA. The CDR3, as DNA: TGTGCCAGCAGCCCCAGGCCGACTAGCGGGGCTTGGGGCGGGGAGCTGTTTTTT. This translates into CASSPRPTSGAWGGELFF.

The V and J genes are TRBV7-2 and TRBJ2-3; 7 nucleotides match TRBD1. CDR1 and CDR2 (germline): SGHTA, FQGNSA. With V trimmed by 8 bases and J by 4 bases, 9 bases remained unmatched. The CDR3 runs 14 residues. For the CDR3, the DNA is TGTGCCAGCCGGAAGGGGGCCCTCGCAGATACGCAGTATTTT. This translates into CASRKGALADTQYF.

The V gene is TRBV19, the J gene TRBJ2-7, with D possibly called TRBD1 or TRBD2 (5 bases each). The ends were cut back, 3 bases at V and 5 bases at J, with 11 bases in the middle. Per germline, CDR1 LNHDA and CDR2 SQIVND (reference sequence). The CDR3 sequence is 13 residues long. The CDR3 DNA sequence: TGTGCCAGTAGTATTTGGGGGTACGACGAGCAGTACTTC. Its protein is CASSIWGYDEQYF.

The chain recombines TRBV4-1 with TRBJ2-5; D is unresolved. V was cut by 4 bases and J by 4 bases, with 10 bases left in between. The length of the CDR3 is 13 residues. Germline assignment: CDR1 MGHRA and CDR2 YSYEKL. The CDR3 loop is CASSPPLSETQYF. CDR3 nucleotide sequence: TGCGCCAGCAGCCCCCCGCTTTCAGAGACCCAGTACTTC.

This chain connects TRBV25-1 to TRBJ2-1, with D unclear. V lost 6 bases to trimming and J lost 4 bases, with 16 bases between them. There are 15 residues in the CDR3. The V gene's germline CDR1 is MGHDK and CDR2 SYGVNS. The CDR3 DNA follows: TGTGCCAGCAGAAAGGACGAGAGGTTATACAATGAGCAGTTCTTC. It codes for CASRKDERLYNEQFF.

This clonotype was detected a few times. This sequence joins TRBV4-1 and TRBJ2-5; possibly TRBD1 for D (5 bases). CDR1 and CDR2 from the germline V gene are MGHRA and YSYEKL. The CDR3 has 13 residues. Trimming took off 4 bases at V and 5 bases at J, with 11 bases between the two ends. The CDR3 sequence: CASSPRARETQYF. The DNA for the CDR3 is TGCGCCAGCAGCCCCAGGGCGAGGGAGACCCAGTACTTC.

The chain couples TRBV3-1 to TRBJ2-1; D possibly matches TRBD1 or TRBD2 (5 bases each). The V end lost 3 bases, the J end lost 7 bases, and 10 bases lay between the germline ends. Germline CDR1 reads LGHDT; CDR2 reads YNNKEL (reference sequence). The CDR3 is 13 residues long. The CDR3 is CASSQMRGNEQFF. In DNA, the CDR3 is TGTGCCAGCAGCCAGATGAGGGGAAATGAGCAGTTCTTC.

There are a few counts of this clonotype. The CDR3 protein is CASSSRPVDRQTQYF. For the CDR3, the DNA is TGCGCCAGCAGCTCCCGACCGGTAGATCGGCAGACCCAGTACTTC. This chain joins TRBV5-1 and TRBJ2-5; the D is unclear. This CDR3 is built from 15 residues. V gave up 3 bases and J gave up 6 bases, with 18 bases separating them. CDR1 and CDR2 (germline): SGHRS, YFSETQ.